This T cell receptor beta chain came from a study of blood T cell repertoires in COVID-19. The overall study: Sites across the United States, Italy and Spain contributed samples from acute and convalescent COVID-19. PBMCs, B-cell-depleted T cells, or T cells provided the cDNA or gDNA that made up the material.

Original methodology: Researchers report that nucleated cell counts were estimated from reference gene primer amplification. The data were produced by immunoSEQ multiplex PCR, yet TCRdb's version contains in-frame clones alone and is incomplete. D and trimming come from the DNA, and the V and J calls and clone size come from that table. This table has approximately 54,000 clones, about four fifths appearing once. The length of the CDR3 is 14 residues. Germline values: CDR1 LGHDT, CDR2 YNNKEL (reference sequence). Trimming cost V 4 bases and J 1 base; bases outside gene matches: 3. The V and J genes are TRBV3-1 (or the pseudogene TRBV3-2) and TRBJ1-1; 7 nucleotides agree with TRBD1. The receptor comes from a woman aged 60-75 years with acute or convalescent COVID-19. Material: peripheral blood. The CDR3 here is CASSLQGTNTEAFF. DNA for the CDR3: TGTGCCAGCAGCCTACAGGGGACGAACACTGAAGCTTTCTTT.